This T cell receptor (beta chain) stems from a study of cytomegalovirus exposure and HLA in healthy donors. CDR1 MNHNY and CDR2 SVGAGI come from the germline V gene (reference sequence). CDR3 size: 15 residues. With V trimmed by 5 bases and J by 8 bases, 6 bases remained unmatched. Researchers ran the PCR with 60 Vbeta and 13 Jbeta primers. This table comes from immunoSEQ multiplex PCR, and its TCRdb copy is limited to in-frame clones, with some not included. The sample has 150,000 to 200,000 clones, over 60% seen once; the top ten hold 6.3%. This TCR came from a man aged 40-49 years in good health and CMV-seropositive. Sequenced input: PBMCs. The rearrangement links TRBV6-6 to TRBJ2-1, with 13 bases lining up with TRBD2. CDR3 DNA sequence: TGTGCCAGCAGTGCCCCGGGACTAGCGGGATATGAGCAGTTCTTC. Its translation: CASSAPGLAGYEQFF.